The rows below give T cell receptor beta chains drawn from one sample of a study of blood T cell repertoires in COVID-19. Assay: immunoSEQ multiplex PCR; the TCRdb copy retains only in-frame clones and omits some. This repertoire shows approximately 210,000 clones, about 90% found once; its top ten account for 1.9%. The sequenced sample was peripheral blood. All receptors come from a middle-aged man with active or convalescent COVID-19. The CDR3 runs from the conserved cysteine through the conserved F or W. A D gene is named only where the DNA matches it firmly. Size is omitted from some rows. Given values are once, few, many or a class for expanded clones.

v_gene,d_gene,len,abundance,j_gene,CDR3aa,CDR3nt
TRBV13,TRBD1,15,.,TRBJ2-7,CASSLGGTDSYEQYF,TGTGCCAGCAGCTTAGGAGGGACAGACTCCTACGAGCAGTACTTC
TRBV6-5,TRBD2,15,.,TRBJ2-3,CANRGSGGPTDTQYF,TGTGCCAACCGGGGGAGCGGGGGGCCCACAGATACGCAGTATTTT
TRBV6-5,.,14,once,TRBJ2-5,CASSSSGYQETQYF,TGTGCCAGCAGTTCCTCCGGGTACCAAGAGACCCAGTACTTC
TRBV28,.,14,.,TRBJ1-6,CASSQGGARSPLHF,TGTGCCAGCAGCCAGGGAGGGGCTCGTTCACCCCTCCACTTT
TRBV6-1,TRBD2,15,.,TRBJ2-7,CASSESLAGTYEQYF,TGTGCCAGCAGTGAATCCCTAGCGGGGACCTACGAGCAGTACTTC
TRBV5-1,.,15,.,TRBJ2-3,CASSLGAPGTDTQYF,TGCGCCAGCAGCTTGGGAGCCCCAGGGACAGATACGCAGTATTTT
TRBV5-1,TRBD1,15,once,TRBJ1-1,CASSLELRGLTEAFF,TGCGCCAGCAGCTTGGAGCTCAGGGGGCTGACTGAAGCTTTCTTT
TRBV7-6,.,15,.,TRBJ2-7,CASSYISGSSYEQYF,TGTGCCAGCAGCTACATTAGCGGAAGCTCCTACGAGCAGTACTTC
TRBV28,TRBD1,15,.,TRBJ2-7,CASSLAGQGSYEQYF,TGTGCCAGCAGTTTAGCGGGACAGGGCTCCTACGAGCAGTACTTC
TRBV6-4,TRBD2,19,.,TRBJ2-2,CASSDRASGSLRNTGELFF,TGTGCCAGCAGTGACCGGGCTAGCGGGTCATTGAGGAACACCGGGGAGCTGTTTTTT
TRBV5-4,.,13,.,TRBJ2-5,CASRFAGGETQYF,TGTGCCAGCAGATTTGCCGGGGGAGAGACCCAGTACTTC
TRBV28,.,12,.,TRBJ1-1,CASRDRVAEAFF,TGTGCCAGCAGGGACAGAGTAGCTGAAGCTTTCTTT
TRBV11-1,.,16,.,TRBJ1-1,CASSHRTWPLNTEAFF,TGTGCCAGCAGCCATCGGACATGGCCTTTGAACACTGAAGCTTTCTTT
TRBV14,.,14,.,TRBJ2-7,CASSQVAVNYEQYF,TGTGCCAGCAGCCAAGTGGCCGTTAACTACGAGCAGTACTTC
TRBV2,TRBD1,13,.,TRBJ1-1,CATRTGRNTEAFF,TGTGCCACAAGGACAGGGAGGAACACTGAAGCTTTCTTT
TRBV28,.,14,.,TRBJ1-3,CASSFSGSGNTIYF,TGTGCCAGCAGTTTCTCGGGCTCTGGAAACACCATATATTTT
TRBV24-1,.,17,.,TRBJ1-1,CATSDLRGVGGNTEAFF,TGTGCCACCAGTGATTTGCGGGGGGTAGGAGGGAACACTGAAGCTTTCTTT
TRBV7-9,TRBD1,16,few,TRBJ1-1,CASSLAGRGQYTEAFF,TGTGCCAGCAGCTTAGCAGGCAGGGGGCAATACACTGAAGCTTTCTTT
TRBV9,.,14,.,TRBJ1-2,CASSVGQEFYGYTF,TGTGCCAGCAGCGTAGGACAGGAATTCTATGGCTACACCTTC
TRBV11-2,.,13,.,TRBJ1-5,CASRGTGNQPQHF,TGTGCCAGCCGGGGGACGGGCAATCAGCCCCAGCATTTT
TRBV27,.,14,.,TRBJ2-7,CASSANTRVYEQYF,TGTGCCAGCAGTGCGAACACTAGGGTCTACGAGCAGTACTTC
TRBV19,.,15,once,TRBJ1-1,CASSLLRSGHPTAFF,TGTGCCAGTAGTCTCCTCCGGTCGGGACACCCGACAGCTTTCTTT
TRBV30,TRBD1,15,.,TRBJ1-6,CAWSIRQGPNSPLHF,TGTGCCTGGAGCATTCGACAGGGTCCTAATTCACCCCTCCACTTT
TRBV14,TRBD1,18,.,TRBJ1-1,CASSPPLRLQGAVTEAFF,TGTGCCAGCAGCCCCCCTCTTCGTTTACAGGGGGCAGTCACTGAAGCTTTCTTT
TRBV5-5,TRBD1,12,.,TRBJ1-2,CASSLEGAGYTF,TGTGCCAGCAGCTTGGAGGGGGCGGGCTACACCTTC
TRBV27,.,13,few,TRBJ1-2,CASSLQGNYGYTF,TGTGCCAGCAGTTTACAGGGTAACTATGGCTACACCTTC
TRBV11-2,.,15,.,TRBJ1-6,CASSLGLGRNSPLHF,TGTGCCAGCAGCTTAGGCTTGGGGCGCAATTCACCCCTCCACTTT
TRBV9,.,15,.,TRBJ1-5,CASSSGWNSNQPQHF,TGTGCCAGCAGCTCAGGGTGGAATAGCAATCAGCCCCAGCATTTT
TRBV19,.,12,once,TRBJ1-2,CASSIQVGGYTF,TGTGCCAGTAGTATACAGGTGGGTGGCTACACCTTC
TRBV6-5,.,13,.,TRBJ1-1,CASSYEQNTEAFF,TGTGCCAGCAGTTACGAACAGAACACTGAAGCTTTCTTT
TRBV5-1,TRBD1,14,.,TRBJ1-3,CASRDGQGGNTIYF,TGCGCCAGCAGGGACGGACAGGGAGGGAACACCATATATTTT
TRBV6-2/TRBV6-3,TRBD2,15,.,TRBJ2-1,CASSRGGGASHEQFF,TGTGCCAGCAGCCGCGGGGGGGGAGCGTCCCATGAGCAGTTCTTC
TRBV5-4,TRBD1,15,.,TRBJ1-6,CASSWDSPGNSPLHF,TGTGCCAGCAGCTGGGACAGCCCGGGCAATTCACCCCTCCACTTT
TRBV13,.,15,.,TRBJ1-3,CASSLASSPGNTIYF,TGTGCCAGCAGCTTAGCCTCGAGCCCTGGAAACACCATATATTTT
TRBV7-9,.,15,.,TRBJ1-5,CASSLSGTNNQPQHF,TGTGCCAGCAGCTTAAGCGGGACAAACAATCAGCCCCAGCATTTT
TRBV28,TRBD1,16,.,TRBJ1-5,CASSTLTGAPSQPQHF,TGTGCCAGCAGTACCTTGACAGGGGCCCCTAGTCAGCCCCAGCATTTT
TRBV10-2,.,16,once,TRBJ2-3,CASSGPGEDPTDTQYF,TGCGCCAGCAGTGGCCCCGGGGAGGACCCCACAGATACGCAGTATTTT
TRBV5-4,.,14,.,TRBJ1-6,CASRPYSLNSPLHF,TGTGCCAGCAGGCCTTACAGCCTTAATTCACCCCTCCACTTT
TRBV30,.,14,.,TRBJ1-2,CAWAGARANYGYTF,TGTGCCTGGGCAGGGGCAAGAGCTAACTATGGCTACACCTTC
TRBV28,.,14,.,TRBJ1-5,CASSGYRSGQPQHF,TGTGCCAGCAGTGGGTACAGAAGTGGTCAGCCCCAGCATTTT
TRBV27,TRBD1,16,.,TRBJ2-2,CASSLSRGWNTGELFF,TGTGCCAGCAGTTTATCCAGGGGGTGGAACACCGGGGAGCTGTTTTTT
TRBV11-2,.,12,.,TRBJ2-5,CASSWGRETQYF,TGTGCCAGCAGCTGGGGGCGGGAGACCCAGTACTTC
TRBV7-8,TRBD2,15,.,TRBJ2-1,CASSPAGGPRNEQFF,TGTGCCAGCAGCCCGGCGGGAGGGCCTCGAAATGAGCAGTTCTTC
TRBV15,TRBD1,15,.,TRBJ2-1,CATSSIGTGNNEQFF,TGTGCCACCAGCAGCATTGGGACAGGGAACAATGAGCAGTTCTTC
TRBV6-5,TRBD1,14,.,TRBJ1-1,CASKAGTANTEAFF,TGTGCCAGCAAAGCCGGGACAGCGAACACTGAAGCTTTCTTT
TRBV5-4,TRBD2,15,.,TRBJ2-3,CASSRTSGNTDTQYF,TGTGCCAGCAGCAGGACTAGCGGGAACACAGATACGCAGTATTTT
TRBV30,TRBD1,14,.,TRBJ1-5,CAWSVGRGNQPQHF,TGTGCCTGGAGTGTAGGCAGGGGGAATCAGCCCCAGCATTTT
TRBV10-2,TRBD2,15,.,TRBJ2-3,CASASGGAGTDTQYF,TGCGCCAGTGCTAGCGGGGGGGCCGGCACAGATACGCAGTATTTT
TRBV27,.,12,.,TRBJ2-5,CASSTGEETQYF,TGTGCCAGCAGCACAGGTGAAGAGACCCAGTACTTC
TRBV5-4,TRBD2,16,.,TRBJ2-1,CASSGGLASSYNEQFF,TGTGCCAGCAGCGGCGGACTAGCGAGCTCCTACAATGAGCAGTTCTTC
TRBV4-2,TRBD1,15,.,TRBJ2-5,CASSQDPGGQETQYF,TGTGCCAGCAGCCAAGACCCAGGGGGCCAGGAGACCCAGTACTTC
TRBV28,TRBD2,15,.,TRBJ2-3,CASSLLAGYTDTQYF,TGTGCCAGCAGTTTACTAGCGGGTTACACAGATACGCAGTATTTT
TRBV19,.,13,.,TRBJ2-5,CASSPQDRETQYF,TGTGCCAGTAGTCCCCAGGACAGAGAGACCCAGTACTTC
TRBV11-3,.,15,.,TRBJ2-2,CASSLMVGVTGELFF,TGTGCCAGCAGCTTGATGGTAGGGGTCACCGGGGAGCTGTTTTTT
TRBV19,TRBD2,15,.,TRBJ2-1,CASSRGLAGHNEQFF,TGTGCCAGTAGTCGTGGACTAGCGGGGCACAATGAGCAGTTCTTC